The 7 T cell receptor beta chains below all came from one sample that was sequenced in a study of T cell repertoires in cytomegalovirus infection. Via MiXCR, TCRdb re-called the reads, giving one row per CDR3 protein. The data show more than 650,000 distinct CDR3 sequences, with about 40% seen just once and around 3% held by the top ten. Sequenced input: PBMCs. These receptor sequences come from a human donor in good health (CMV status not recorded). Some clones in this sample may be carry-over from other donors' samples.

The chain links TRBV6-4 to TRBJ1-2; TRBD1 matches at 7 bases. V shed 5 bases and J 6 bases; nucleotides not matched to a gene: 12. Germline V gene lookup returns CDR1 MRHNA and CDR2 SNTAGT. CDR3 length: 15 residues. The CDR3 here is CASSPSRTGRDGYTF. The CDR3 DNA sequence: TGTGCCAGCAGTCCATCACGGACAGGACGAGATGGCTACACCTTC.

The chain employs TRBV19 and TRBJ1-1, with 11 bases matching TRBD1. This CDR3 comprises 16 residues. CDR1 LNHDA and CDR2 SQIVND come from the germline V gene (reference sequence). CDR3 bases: TGTGCTATTAAAATCGCCGGGACAGGGGGACAGGGTGAAGCTTTCTTT. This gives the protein CAIKIAGTGGQGEAFF.

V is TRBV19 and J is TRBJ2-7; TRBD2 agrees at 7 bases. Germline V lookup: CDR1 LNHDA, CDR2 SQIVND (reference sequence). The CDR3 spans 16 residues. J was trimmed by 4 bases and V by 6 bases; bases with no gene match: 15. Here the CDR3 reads CASRVGDRGSGYEQYF. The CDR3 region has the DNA TGTGCCAGTAGAGTCGGCGACCGCGGGAGTGGATACGAGCAGTACTTC.

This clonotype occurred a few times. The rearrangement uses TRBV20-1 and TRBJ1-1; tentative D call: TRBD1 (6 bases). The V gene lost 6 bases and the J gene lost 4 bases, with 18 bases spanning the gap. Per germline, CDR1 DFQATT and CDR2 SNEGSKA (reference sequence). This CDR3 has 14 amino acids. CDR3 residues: CSAFPSGGITEAFF. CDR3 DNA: TGCAGTGCATTTCCGTCGGGGGGCATCACTGAAGCTTTCTTT.

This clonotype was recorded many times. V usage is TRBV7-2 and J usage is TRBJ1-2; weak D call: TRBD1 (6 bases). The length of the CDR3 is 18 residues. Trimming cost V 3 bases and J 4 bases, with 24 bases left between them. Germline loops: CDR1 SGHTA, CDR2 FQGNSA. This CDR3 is CASSFLGQGQSATYGYTF. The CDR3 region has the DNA TGTGCCAGCAGCTTCCTCGGGCAAGGACAGTCGGCTACCTATGGCTACACCTTC.

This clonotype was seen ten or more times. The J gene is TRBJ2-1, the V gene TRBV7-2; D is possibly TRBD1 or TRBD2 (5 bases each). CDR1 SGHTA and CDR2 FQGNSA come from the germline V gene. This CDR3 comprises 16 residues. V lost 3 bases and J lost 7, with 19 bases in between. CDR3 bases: TGTGCCAGCAGCTTTTCGCCCCGGGACCCACCTAATGAGCAGTTCTTC. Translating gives CASSFSPRDPPNEQFF.

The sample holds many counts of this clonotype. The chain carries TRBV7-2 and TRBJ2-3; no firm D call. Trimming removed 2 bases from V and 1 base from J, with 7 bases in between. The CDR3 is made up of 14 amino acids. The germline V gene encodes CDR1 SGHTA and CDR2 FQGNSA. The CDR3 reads CASSLSRGTDTQYF. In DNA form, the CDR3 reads TGTGCCAGCAGCTTAAGCAGAGGCACAGATACGCAGTATTTT.